One sample yielded the 17 T cell receptor beta chains listed below, sequenced in a study of blood T cell repertoires in COVID-19. The repertoire was sequenced with immunoSEQ multiplex PCR; TCRdb's copy has only in-frame clones and lacks some. This sample yields approximately 250,000 clones, of which 80% to 90% are seen a single time; roughly 3.9% belongs to the top ten. The sequenced sample consisted of PBMCs or T cells enriched from blood (not recorded which). These receptor sequences come from a woman aged 25-40 years with acute COVID-19.

The chain employs TRBV14 and TRBJ2-1; 13 bases are shared with TRBD2. Trimming took 0 bases from V and 5 from J; bases not matched to a gene: 4. The CDR3 contains 17 residues. Germline assignment: CDR1 SGHDN and CDR2 FVKESK. CDR3 amino acids: CASSQDGLAGVNNEQFF. CDR3 in DNA: TGTGCCAGCAGCCAAGATGGACTAGCGGGAGTTAACAATGAGCAGTTCTTC. The entire variable domain, with the rest obtained from reference TRBV14 and TRBJ2-1, is as follows: EAGVTQFPSHSVIEKGQTVTLRCDPISGHDNLYWYRRVMGKEIKFLLHFVKESKQDESGMPNNRFLAERTGGTYSTLKVQPAELEDSGVYFCASSQDGLAGVNNEQFFGPGTRLTVL.

The gene calls are TRBV12-3 or TRBV12-4 and TRBJ2-7, with no clear D. The CDR3 has 11 amino acids. The ends were cut back, 5 bases at V and 3 bases at J, with 5 bases in the middle. The CDR3 bases are TGTGCCAGCAGTCTCTTCTACGAGCAGTACTTC. It codes for CASSLFYEQYF.

This rearrangement joins TRBV28 to TRBJ1-1; TRBD1 is a possible D gene (6 bases). The CDR3 sequence is 15 residues long. V dropped 4 bases and J dropped 4 bases, with 16 bases sitting between them. CDR1 is MDHEN and CDR2 is SYDVKM in the germline V gene. The CDR3 is CASSSTGGAVTEAFF. The CDR3 DNA reads as TGTGCCAGCAGTTCCACGGGGGGGGCGGTCACTGAAGCTTTCTTT.

Written as DNA, the CDR3 is TGTGCCAGCAGCATAACAGGGGGCAATGAGCAGTTCTTC. Translating it yields CASSITGGNEQFF. The rearrangement links TRBV11-3 to TRBJ2-1; TRBD1 matches at 8 bases. Germline assignment: CDR1 SGHNT and CDR2 YENEEA. This CDR3 has 13 amino acids. With 5 bases clipped from V and 6 bases from J, the junction kept 3 bases outside the gene matches. The full variable domain, its missing parts supplied by reference TRBV11-3 and TRBJ2-1, is EAGVVQSPRYKIIEKKQPVAFWCNPISGHNTLYWYLQNLGQGPELLIRYENEEAVDDSQLPKDRFSAERLKGVDSTLKIQPAELGDSAVYLCASSITGGNEQFFGPGTRLTVL.

The V and J genes are TRBV15 and TRBJ2-7, with 8 nucleotides matching TRBD1. The CDR3 is 15 amino acids. The J segment lost 3 bases and the V segment lost 0 bases, leaving 4 bases of the junction unmatched. Looked up from germline, CDR1 is LNHNV and CDR2 is YYDKDF (reference sequence). CDR3 in DNA: TGTGCCACCAGCAGAGATAGGACAGGGAGCTACGAGCAGTACTTC. Its protein is CATSRDRTGSYEQYF. Full variable domain (missing parts from reference TRBV15 and TRBJ2-7): DAMVIQNPRYQVTQFGKPVTLSCSQTLNHNVMYWYQQKSSQAPKLLFHYYDKDFNNEADTPDNFQSRRPNTSFCFLDIRSPGLGDTAMYLCATSRDRTGSYEQYFGPGTRLTVT.

The chain uses TRBV29-1 and TRBJ1-2; D not certain. The V end was cut by 0 bases, the J end by 4 bases, with 12 bases between. CDR1 and CDR2 (germline): SQVTM, ANQGSEA. The CDR3 has 14 amino acids. The CDR3 is CSVEDQRAFYGYTF. The CDR3 DNA reads as TGCAGCGTTGAAGATCAGAGGGCCTTCTATGGCTACACCTTC.

The chain employs TRBV5-6 and TRBJ1-5; D is perhaps TRBD1 (5 bases). The CDR3 is 17 amino acids. Trimming shortened V by 3 bases and J by 8 bases, and 24 bases separated the two germline ends. Germline V CDR1 and CDR2: SGHDT, YYEEEE. The CDR3 nucleotides read TGTGCCAGCAGCTCTTGGGGGGTTGGAGGGGAGAAGGAGCCCCAGCATTTT. This codes for CASSSWGVGGEKEPQHF.

This chain links TRBV7-2 with TRBJ2-7; TRBD2 agrees at 12 bases. The CDR3 extends over 17 amino acids. Per germline, CDR1 SGHTA and CDR2 FQGNSA. V shed 0 bases, J shed 4 bases, and the junction held 7 bases outside the gene matches. The chain's CDR3 is CASSLAILAGGGYEQYF. In DNA, the CDR3 is TGTGCCAGCAGCTTAGCGATTCTAGCGGGAGGGGGGTACGAGCAGTACTTC. The full variable domain, rest sourced from reference TRBV7-2 and TRBJ2-7, is GAGVSQSPSNKVTEKGKDVELRCDPISGHTALYWYRQSLGQGLEFLIYFQGNSAPDKSGLPSDRFSAERTGGSVSTLTIQRTQQEDSAVYLCASSLAILAGGGYEQYFGPGTRLTVT.

The J gene is TRBJ2-5, the V gene TRBV7-9; TRBD2 aligns across 11 bases. The CDR3 has 19 amino acids. Trimming removed 2 bases from V and 2 bases from J; junction bases left unmatched: 13. CDR1 is SEHNR, CDR2 FQNEAQ, per germline (reference sequence). CDR3 protein: CASSLKRRAGTSGQETQYF. DNA of the CDR3: TGTGCCAGCAGCTTAAAGCGGAGGGCCGGGACTAGCGGTCAAGAGACCCAGTACTTC.

This clone was found a few times. V and J are TRBV12-3 or TRBV12-4 and TRBJ2-2; the D gene is possibly TRBD2 (5 bases). This CDR3 comprises 13 residues. V was trimmed by 1 base and J by 6 bases, leaving 6 bases between them. The CDR3 protein is CASSLGSAGELFF. The CDR3 nucleotides are TGTGCCAGCAGTTTAGGTAGCGCCGGGGAGCTGTTTTTT.

V is TRBV5-1 and J is TRBJ2-7; 7 bases are a match to TRBD2. The V and J ends lost 0 bases and 4 bases, in that order; junction bases with no gene match: 10. The CDR3 has 16 amino acids. Germline CDR1 reads SGHRS; CDR2 reads YFSETQ. CDR3 loop: CASSLASGKSLYEQYF. The DNA for the CDR3 is TGCGCCAGCAGCTTGGCCAGCGGGAAGAGTTTATACGAGCAGTACTTC.

This CDR3 is CASSSYSTGADTQYF. CDR3 coding DNA: TGCGCCAGCAGCAGCTACTCGACAGGGGCAGATACGCAGTATTTT. V and J are TRBV5-1 and TRBJ2-3; 8 positions match TRBD1. Unmatched junction bases numbered 8, after V lost 4 bases and J lost 4 bases. CDR3 size: 15 residues. Germline V CDR1 and CDR2: SGHRS, YFSETQ.

This rearrangement joins TRBV7-2 to TRBJ2-5; D is unresolved. In germline, CDR1 is SGHTA, CDR2 FQGNSA. Trimming stripped 3 bases from V and 1 base from J, with 6 bases between. This CDR3 has 13 amino acids. The CDR3 sequence is CASSFYLQETQYF. The CDR3 nucleotides are TGTGCCAGCAGCTTTTATCTCCAAGAGACCCAGTACTTC. Full variable domain (rest looked up from reference TRBV7-2 and TRBJ2-5): GAGVSQSPSNKVTEKGKDVELRCDPISGHTALYWYRQSLGQGLEFLIYFQGNSAPDKSGLPSDRFSAERTGGSVSTLTIQRTQQEDSAVYLCASSFYLQETQYFGPGTRLLVL.

CDR3: CASSQGSQAGGNTIYF. The DNA of the CDR3 is TGCGCCAGCAGCCAAGGAAGTCAGGCCGGCGGAAACACCATATATTTT. The V gene is TRBV4-3, the J gene TRBJ1-3, with D unresolved. Trimming took off 1 base at V and 4 bases at J, with 14 bases between the two ends. The length of the CDR3 is 16 residues. CDR1 and CDR2 (germline): LGHNA, YSLEER.

The rearrangement links TRBV15 to TRBJ2-3, with D unclear. CDR3 length: 16 residues. V gave up 0 bases and J gave up 2 bases, with 12 bases separating them. Germline loops: CDR1 LNHNV, CDR2 YYDKDF (reference sequence). CDR3 nucleotide sequence: TGTGCCACCAGCAGAGATGGGCCACGCGACACAGATACGCAGTATTTT. Its protein product is CATSRDGPRDTDTQYF.

The chain has TRBV7-2 and TRBJ1-1, with 9 bases that match TRBD1. This CDR3 contains 17 residues. Per the germline V gene, CDR1 is SGHTA and CDR2 is FQGNSA. After removal of 0 bases from V and 5 bases from J, the junction contained 10 bases not matched to a gene. The CDR3 coding sequence is TGTGCCAGCAGCTTAGCTCAGTACAGGGGGCTGGGGACTGAAGCTTTCTTT. Amino acids: CASSLAQYRGLGTEAFF. The complete variable domain, with remaining parts taken from reference TRBV7-2 and TRBJ1-1, reads GAGVSQSPSNKVTEKGKDVELRCDPISGHTALYWYRQSLGQGLEFLIYFQGNSAPDKSGLPSDRFSAERTGGSVSTLTIQRTQQEDSAVYLCASSLAQYRGLGTEAFFGQGTRLTVV.

This chain links TRBV9 with TRBJ2-1; 7 nucleotides align to TRBD2. Germline trimming cut 3 bases from V and 0 bases from J; bases unmatched to any gene: 3. Per germline, CDR1 SGDLS and CDR2 YYNGEE. The CDR3 is 15 amino acids. Here the CDR3 reads CASSASGNSYNEQFF. The CDR3 DNA reads as TGTGCCAGCAGCGCCAGCGGGAACTCCTACAATGAGCAGTTCTTC.